This T cell receptor beta chain was documented in a study of T-cell reconstitution after alpha-beta-depleted transplantation in children. Only a few counts were recorded for this clonotype. The antigen remains undetermined. Study observations and caveats: Roughly two months post-transplant, alpha-beta T cells reportedly originated from several hundred graft clones that had expanded. When one year had passed after transplant, most T-cell counts and diversity came from newly produced T cells.

The V and J ends lost 4 bases and 1 base respectively, with 10 bases between them. The germline V gene encodes CDR1 MNHEY and CDR2 SMNVEV (reference sequence). The CDR3 is made up of 14 amino acids. Researchers prepared the TCRbeta library using unique molecular identifiers, the study reports. MiXCR, run by TCRdb on the PCR reads, gives a single entry per CDR3 protein. Of about 580,000 distinct CDR3 sequences listed, more than 20% are singletons. This clonotype was sampled from a boy in the first two years of life who had a stem cell transplant for acute myeloid leukemia, so the T cells may come from the graft donor. The chain uses TRBV27 and TRBJ2-5, with a possible D match to TRBD1 (6 bases). The sample was PBMCs, mostly from graft donor cells, taken 360 days after TCRalphabeta/CD19-depleted stem cell transplant. The CDR3: CASSSWTAQETQYF. Written as DNA, the CDR3 is TGTGCCAGCAGTTCTTGGACAGCCCAAGAGACCCAGTACTTC.